These T cell receptor beta chains were read from a single sample in a study of blood T cell repertoires in COVID-19. TCRdb's table, derived via immunoSEQ multiplex PCR, lists solely in-frame clones and lacks some. The sample contains approximately 390,000 clones, approximately 91% of which appear only once. Sequencing used PBMCs or T cells enriched from blood (not recorded which). The source is a woman in her forties with acute COVID-19. Each CDR3 is given with its conserved first and last residue. The D gene is left open where the match is weak. A row's size may be missing; if present it is once, few, many or a size class.

CDR3aa,CDR3nt,j_gene,d_gene,v_gene,abundance
CASSPTAGNTIYF,TGTGCCAGCTCACCGACTGCTGGAAACACCATATATTTT,TRBJ1-3,.,TRBV18,.
CASSPFAGTRNEDTQYF,TGTGCCAGCAGCCCATTTGCGGGGACCCGAAACGAGGATACGCAGTATTTT,TRBJ2-3,.,TRBV3-1/TRBV3-2,.
CASSLASGSYTF,TGTGCCAGCAGCTTAGCGTCGGGAAGCTACACCTTC,TRBJ1-2,.,TRBV7-6,.
CASSARDRGGTEAFF,TGTGCCAGCAGTGCCCGGGACAGGGGGGGCACTGAAGCTTTCTTT,TRBJ1-1,TRBD1,TRBV2,.
CASSPGQLSYEQYF,TGTGCCAGCAGCCCCGGACAACTGTCCTACGAGCAGTACTTC,TRBJ2-7,.,TRBV5-4,.
CASSQSGTLLNTEAFF,TGCGCCAGCAGTCAATCGGGGACACTTTTAAACACTGAAGCTTTCTTT,TRBJ1-1,.,TRBV23-1,.
CSASPWGASTEAFF,TGCAGTGCTAGTCCCTGGGGCGCTAGCACTGAAGCTTTCTTT,TRBJ1-1,.,TRBV20-1,few
CASSLVFWENYTF,TGTGCCAGCAGCTTAGTATTTTGGGAGAACTACACCTTC,TRBJ1-2,.,TRBV11-2,.
CASSQGVTEAFF,TGCGCCAGCAGCCAAGGGGTTACTGAAGCTTTCTTT,TRBJ1-1,.,TRBV5-1,once
CASSSIRTGHGYTF,TGTGCCAGCAGTTCCATCAGGACAGGCCATGGCTACACCTTC,TRBJ1-2,TRBD1,TRBV6-5,.
CAWISSFTRDQGGAFF,TGTGCCTGGATTTCGTCGTTCACTCGTGATCAGGGGGGAGCTTTCTTT,TRBJ1-1,TRBD1,TRBV30,.
CASSQSVARDTEAFF,TGCGCCAGCAGTCAATCGGTCGCGAGGGACACTGAAGCTTTCTTT,TRBJ1-1,.,TRBV23-1,.
CASSPGPSYEQYF,TGTGCCAGCTCACCGGGGCCTTCCTACGAGCAGTACTTC,TRBJ2-7,.,TRBV18,.
CASSIEQGARSPLHF,TGTGCCAGCAGCATAGAACAGGGGGCAAGATCACCCCTCCACTTT,TRBJ1-6,TRBD1,TRBV5-6,.
CASSQRGLSTDTQYF,TGTGCCAGCAGCCAGAGGGGGCTGAGCACAGATACGCAGTATTTT,TRBJ2-3,TRBD1,TRBV7-9,.
CSVEGLNTGELFF,TGCAGCGTTGAAGGGCTTAACACCGGGGAGCTGTTTTTT,TRBJ2-2,.,TRBV29-1,.
CASSLEGLPTQETQYF,TGTGCCAGCAGCTTAGAGGGACTACCGACACAAGAGACCCAGTACTTC,TRBJ2-5,TRBD2,TRBV11-2,.
CATSDKTGEGEKLFF,TGTGCCACCAGTGATAAAACAGGGGAAGGTGAAAAACTGTTTTTT,TRBJ1-4,TRBD1,TRBV24-1,.
CASSLAGSWETQYF,TGTGCCAGCAGCCTAGCGGGGTCCTGGGAGACCCAGTACTTC,TRBJ2-5,TRBD2,TRBV5-8,.
CASRADGRNTEAFF,TGCGCCAGCAGAGCGGACGGAAGAAACACTGAAGCTTTCTTT,TRBJ1-1,.,TRBV10-2,.
CASSSRQGSGAEAFF,TGTGCCAGCAGCTCCCGACAGGGAAGTGGAGCTGAAGCTTTCTTT,TRBJ1-1,TRBD1,TRBV3-1/TRBV3-2,.
CASSQTGTSFEQFF,TGCGCCAGCAGCCAAACCGGGACTAGCTTTGAGCAGTTCTTC,TRBJ2-1,TRBD2,TRBV4-1,.
CASSFALAGEQFF,TGTGCCAGCAGCTTTGCTCTGGCAGGTGAGCAGTTCTTC,TRBJ2-1,.,TRBV5-4,.
CASSPIQRGTYEQYF,TGTGCCAGCTCACCAATCCAGCGGGGTACCTACGAGCAGTACTTC,TRBJ2-7,TRBD2,TRBV18,.
CAWDRGSNQPQHF,TGTGCCTGGGACAGAGGAAGCAATCAGCCCCAGCATTTT,TRBJ1-5,.,TRBV30,.
CASSPQWEGAEAFF,TGTGCCAGCAGCCCACAGTGGGAGGGGGCTGAAGCTTTCTTT,TRBJ1-1,.,TRBV2,once
CASSPREGPSGNTIYF,TGTGCCAGCAGCCCCCGTGAGGGCCCCTCTGGAAACACCATATATTTT,TRBJ1-3,.,TRBV3-1/TRBV3-2,.
CASSQRVDRDEQYF,TGTGCCAGCAGTCAAAGGGTGGACAGGGATGAGCAGTACTTC,TRBJ2-7,TRBD1,TRBV6-5,once
CASSPGLDNNEQFF,TGTGCCAGCTCACCCGGACTAGACAACAATGAGCAGTTCTTC,TRBJ2-1,TRBD2,TRBV18,.
CASSGRDRESPLHF,TGTGCCAGCAGCGGCCGGGACAGGGAATCACCCCTCCACTTT,TRBJ1-6,TRBD1,TRBV4-2,.
CASSLWGAEAFF,TGTGCCAGCAGCTTGTGGGGGGCTGAAGCTTTCTTT,TRBJ1-1,.,TRBV6-5,.
CASGGEKLFF,TGTGCCAGTGGCGGGGAAAAACTGTTTTTT,TRBJ1-4,.,TRBV19,.
CASSPSGTPTDQPQHF,TGTGCCAGCAGCCCATCCGGGACACCAACTGATCAGCCCCAGCATTTT,TRBJ1-5,.,TRBV4-2,.
CASSVGGQRQETQYF,TGTGCCAGCAGCGTAGGGGGACAGCGCCAAGAGACCCAGTACTTC,TRBJ2-5,TRBD1,TRBV9,.
CASRNSPGHLTTHNEQFF,TGTGCCAGCAGGAATTCTCCGGGACACCTCACAACTCACAATGAGCAGTTCTTC,TRBJ2-1,.,TRBV2,.
CATSFGGANTGELFF,TGTGCCACCTCTTTCGGGGGGGCGAACACCGGGGAGCTGTTTTTT,TRBJ2-2,TRBD2,TRBV5-4,.
CASRGDRTYNSPLHF,TGTGCCAGCAGGGGGGACAGAACCTATAATTCACCCCTCCACTTT,TRBJ1-6,TRBD1,TRBV6-5,.
CASSYDRVPYEQYF,TGTGCCAGCAGTTACGACAGGGTCCCCTACGAGCAGTACTTC,TRBJ2-7,TRBD1,TRBV6-5,.
CASSIWGHGNTIYF,TGTGCCAGTAGTATATGGGGGCACGGAAACACCATATATTTT,TRBJ1-3,.,TRBV19,few
CASSQALAPTTDTQYF,TGCGCCAGCAGCCAAGCCCTAGCACCAACCACAGATACGCAGTATTTT,TRBJ2-3,.,TRBV4-1,.
CASSENFLAGGEAFF,TGTGCCAGCAGTGAAAATTTCTTGGCAGGTGGTGAAGCTTTCTTT,TRBJ1-1,.,TRBV2,once
CASSIGGNTIYF,TGTGCCAGTAGTATCGGTGGAAACACCATATATTTT,TRBJ1-3,.,TRBV19,.
CASSYWTSGGLVDTQYF,TGCGCCAGCAGCTACTGGACTAGCGGGGGTTTGGTTGATACGCAGTATTTT,TRBJ2-3,TRBD2,TRBV5-1,.
CASSYIRGEAFF,TGTGCCAGCAGTTATATCAGGGGTGAAGCTTTCTTT,TRBJ1-1,.,TRBV27,.
CAISETNDRGNTF,TGTGCCATCAGTGAGACAAACGACAGGGGGAACACCTTC,TRBJ1-2,TRBD1,TRBV10-3,.